This TCR beta chain is from a study of T cell clones after liver transplantation. Study background: Standard immunosuppression, with no induction, continued until 12-24 months after transplant. Draws occurred before transplant, before withdrawal, and after complete or failed withdrawal.

The CDR3 covers 15 residues. Germline-derived CDR1 and CDR2 are SGHTA and FQGTGA. Trimming removed 2 bases from V and 1 base from J, with 11 bases in between. The protocol was immunoSEQ multiplex PCR, while the TCRdb copy is restricted to in-frame clones and leaves out a portion. There are 75,000 to 85,000 clones in the sample; around four fifths occur only once, and 2.8% lies in the top ten. The chain couples TRBV7-3 to TRBJ1-1, with D possibly being TRBD1 (5 bases). This receptor was taken from a human patient who received a liver transplant. Some T cells may possibly be graft donor cells. The source material was CD4+ T cells from blood, sampled at the 22-month timepoint. The CDR3 here is CASSLSGTGNTEAFF. CDR3 in DNA: TGTGCCAGCAGCTTATCGGGGACGGGGAACACTGAAGCTTTCTTT.